These 5 T cell receptor beta chains originate from one sample sequenced in a study of blood T cell repertoires in COVID-19. The repertoire was sequenced with immunoSEQ multiplex PCR; TCRdb's copy has only in-frame clones and lacks some. The table lists roughly 48,000 clones, 83% of them singletons. Material: peripheral blood. The receptors derive from a human donor in a cohort sampled during active COVID-19.

The rearrangement links TRBV5-4 to TRBJ1-1; possibly TRBD1 for D (6 bases). The germline V gene has CDR1 SGHNT and CDR2 YYREEE (reference sequence). The V end lost 6 bases, the J end lost 3 bases, and 12 bases lay between the germline ends. The CDR3 contains 13 residues. The CDR3 region is CASTPTGYTEAFF. CDR3 DNA sequence: TGTGCCAGCACACCTACAGGGTACACTGAAGCTTTCTTT.

This chain uses TRBV12-5 with TRBJ2-1; D is possibly TRBD1 (7 bases). CDR1 and CDR2 from the germline V gene are LGHNT and FRNRAP. This CDR3 is 14 amino acids long. V was trimmed by 6 bases and J by 1 base, leaving 10 bases between them. The chain's CDR3 is CASGPGGSYNEQFF. CDR3 nucleotides: TGTGCTAGTGGACCAGGGGGGTCCTACAATGAGCAGTTCTTC. Full variable domain (missing parts from reference TRBV12-5 and TRBJ2-1): DARVTQTPRHKVTEMGQEVTMRCQPILGHNTVFWYRQTMMQGLELLAYFRNRAPLDDSGMPKDRFSAEMPDATLATLKIQPSEPRDSAVYFCASGPGGSYNEQFFGPGTRLTVL.

As for this clone: In the same sample, other DNA sequences code for this CDR3. The chain uses TRBV6-5 and TRBJ1-1; no firm D call. Germline loops: CDR1 MNHEY, CDR2 SVGAGI. The CDR3 runs to 11 residues. Trimming took 5 bases from V and 1 from J, leaving 2 bases between them. The CDR3 is CASSRNTEAFF. The CDR3 coding sequence is TGTGCCAGCAGTCGGAACACTGAAGCTTTCTTT.

CDR3: CASSRTGVQETQYF. The CDR3 region has the DNA TGTGCCAGCTCACGCACAGGGGTCCAAGAGACCCAGTACTTC. The genes are TRBV18 and TRBJ2-5; the match to TRBD1 covers 7 bases. The CDR3 totals 14 residues. The V and J ends lost 4 bases and 1 base, in that order; junction bases with no gene match: 3. Germline values: CDR1 KGHSH, CDR2 LQKENI.

The rearrangement joins TRBV5-1 to TRBJ2-6; D unresolved. V lost 6 bases, J lost 1 base, and 8 bases lay in between. The CDR3 runs to 14 residues. From germline, CDR1 is SGHRS and CDR2 YFSETQ. The CDR3 region is CASTTVSGANVLTF. The CDR3 nucleotides read TGCGCCAGCACCACAGTTTCTGGGGCCAACGTCCTGACTTTC.